The rows below give T cell receptor beta chains drawn from one sample of a study of cytomegalovirus exposure and HLA in healthy donors. Clones were read by immunoSEQ multiplex PCR, and TCRdb kept only the in-frame ones, dropping some. The sample consists of under 300,000 clones, approximately 83% of them appearing once. The source material was PBMCs. Receptors were obtained from a woman between 18 and 29 years old in good health and CMV-seronegative. CDR3s leave out the opening cysteine and the closing phenylalanine or tryptophan. The D gene is left open where the match is weak.

D: .
V: TRBV7-3
CDR3: ASSAMQGEDYEQY

D: TRBD1
V: TRBV6-5
CDR3: ASSYSVGQKTYEQY

D: TRBD1
V: TRBV27
CDR3: ASRSTGGRGYT

D: TRBD1
V: TRBV29-1
CDR3: SVSGQGANYGYT

D: .
V: TRBV9
CDR3: ASSAGTPYYSPLH

D: TRBD1
V: TRBV18
CDR3: ASSRDRESYGYT

D: .
V: TRBV6-5
CDR3: AIQQGREGTGELF

D: TRBD2
V: TRBV7-8
CDR3: ASSLLRTSGTYEQY

D: TRBD1
V: TRBV5-1
CDR3: ASSQGQGLDQY

D: TRBD1
V: TRBV4-3
CDR3: ASSHDLGTEEQY

D: .
V: TRBV2
CDR3: ASRLGGSAYEQY

D: TRBD1
V: TRBV13
CDR3: ASSWGPGTGLNEQY

D: TRBD1
V: TRBV7-3
CDR3: ASSPYEGAKEQY

D: TRBD1
V: TRBV7-9
CDR3: ASSPRTGEGSYEQY

D: TRBD1
V: TRBV5-4
CDR3: ASSPGQGAADTQY

D: .
V: TRBV4-1
CDR3: ASSQQNRVRYNEQF

D: TRBD1
V: TRBV19
CDR3: ASSTWTGGIEKLF

D: TRBD1
V: TRBV5-4
CDR3: ASSLRGRLYEQY

D: .
V: TRBV27
CDR3: ASSLLNEETQY

D: .
V: TRBV4-3
CDR3: ASSQDRGRLSSGANVLT

D: TRBD1
V: TRBV4-1
CDR3: ASSRQGLPGSSVDGYT

D: TRBD1
V: TRBV7-9
CDR3: ASSSPDRDNQPQH

D: TRBD1
V: TRBV4-3
CDR3: ASSQDLRGRDQPQH

D: TRBD1
V: TRBV7-2
CDR3: ASSWGQGLNTEAF

D: .
V: TRBV6-6
CDR3: ASSYATGYNEKLF

D: .
V: TRBV6-1
CDR3: ASSEHIPQGYT

D: .
V: TRBV7-7
CDR3: ASSLNYISEQY

D: TRBD2
V: TRBV13
CDR3: ASHLAGAGTDTQY

D: .
V: TRBV5-1
CDR3: ASSLGEETQY